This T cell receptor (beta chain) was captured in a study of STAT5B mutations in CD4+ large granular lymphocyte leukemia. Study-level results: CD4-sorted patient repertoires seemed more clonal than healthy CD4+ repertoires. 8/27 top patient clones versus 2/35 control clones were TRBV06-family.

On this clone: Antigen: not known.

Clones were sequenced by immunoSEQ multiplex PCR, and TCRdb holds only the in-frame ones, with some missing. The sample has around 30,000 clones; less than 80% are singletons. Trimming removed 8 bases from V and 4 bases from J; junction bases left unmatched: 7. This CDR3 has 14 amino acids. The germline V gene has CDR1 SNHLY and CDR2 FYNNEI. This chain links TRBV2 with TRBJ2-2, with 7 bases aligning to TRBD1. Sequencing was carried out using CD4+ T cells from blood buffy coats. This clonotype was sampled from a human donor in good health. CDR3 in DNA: TGTGCCAGCGATTCGACAGGGTCCACCGGGGAGCTGTTTTTT. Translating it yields CASDSTGSTGELFF.